This T cell receptor beta chain was observed in a study of CD8 T cells in ankylosing spondylitis. Study-wide findings and caveats: In the blood and synovial fluid of reactive arthritis, some motif variants had been previously reported. Clones that were linked to disease were CD8+ and were relatively rare in peripheral blood.

On this clonotype itself: Its antigen remains unknown.

Library preparation for TCR beta used quantitative 5'-RACE with molecular barcodes. One entry per CDR3 protein results from TCRdb running MiXCR on the 5' RACE reads. The sample lists some 130,000 distinct CDR3 sequences, approximately 10% occurring once. This TCR came from a male donor with ankylosing spondylitis or in good health (not recorded which). Sequences were obtained from blood, either unsorted or a sorted T cell fraction (not recorded which).

CDR3 in amino acids: CASSVRGTGKYEQYF. CDR3 nucleotides: TGTGCCAGCAGCGTAAGAGGGACAGGGAAGTACGAGCAGTACTTC. The V call is TRBV5-4, the J call TRBJ2-7; 9 nucleotides line up with TRBD1. Trimming at V came to 4 bases and at J to 4 bases, leaving 9 bases not matched to a gene. CDR1 SGHNT and CDR2 YYREEE come from the germline V gene (reference sequence). The CDR3 loop spans 15 amino acids.